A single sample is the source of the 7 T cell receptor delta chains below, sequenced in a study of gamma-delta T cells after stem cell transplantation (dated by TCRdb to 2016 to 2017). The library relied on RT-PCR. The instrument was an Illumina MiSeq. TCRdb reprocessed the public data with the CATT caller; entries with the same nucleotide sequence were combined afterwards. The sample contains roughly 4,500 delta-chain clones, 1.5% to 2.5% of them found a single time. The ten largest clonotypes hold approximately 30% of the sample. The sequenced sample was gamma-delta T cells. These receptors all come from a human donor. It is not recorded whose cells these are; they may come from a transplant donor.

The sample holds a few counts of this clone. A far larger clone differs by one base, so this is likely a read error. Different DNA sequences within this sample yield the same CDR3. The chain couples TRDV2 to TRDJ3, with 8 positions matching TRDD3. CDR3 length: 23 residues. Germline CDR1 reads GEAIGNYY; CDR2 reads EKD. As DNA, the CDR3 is TGTGCCTGTGACACCGTTGTCCGGGATACGCCGGAAGAAACCTCCTGGGACACCAGACAGATGTTTTTC. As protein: CACDTVVRDTPEETSWDTRQMFF.

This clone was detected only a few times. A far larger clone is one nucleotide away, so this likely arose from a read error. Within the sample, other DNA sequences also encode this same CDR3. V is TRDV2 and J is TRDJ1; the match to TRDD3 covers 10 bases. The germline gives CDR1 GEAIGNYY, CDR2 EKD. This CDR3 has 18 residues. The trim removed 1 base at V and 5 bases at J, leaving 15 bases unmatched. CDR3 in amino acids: CACDTGTLLGDIEDKLIF. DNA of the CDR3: TGTGCCTGTGACACTGGAACTCTTCTGGGGGATATTGAGGATAAACTCATCTTT.

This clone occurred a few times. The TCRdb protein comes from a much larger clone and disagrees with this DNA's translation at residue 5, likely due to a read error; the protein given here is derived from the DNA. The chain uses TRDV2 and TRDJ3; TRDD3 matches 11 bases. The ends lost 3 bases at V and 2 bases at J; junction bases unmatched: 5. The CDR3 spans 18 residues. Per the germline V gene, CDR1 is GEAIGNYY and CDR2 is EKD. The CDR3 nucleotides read TGTGCCTGTGACCGACTGGGGGATAGTACCTGGGACACCCGACAGATGTTTTTC. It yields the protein CACDRLGDSTWDTRQMFF.

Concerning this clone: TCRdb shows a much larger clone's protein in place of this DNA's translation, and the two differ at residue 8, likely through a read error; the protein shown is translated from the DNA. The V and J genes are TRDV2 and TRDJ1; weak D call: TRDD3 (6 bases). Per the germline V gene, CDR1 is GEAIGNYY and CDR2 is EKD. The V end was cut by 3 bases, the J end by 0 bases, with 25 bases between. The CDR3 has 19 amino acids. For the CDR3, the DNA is TGTGCCTGTGACCCGGTACTGGAGGATACACAGTTGTACACCGATAAACTCATCTTT. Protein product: CACDPVLEDTQLYTDKLIF.

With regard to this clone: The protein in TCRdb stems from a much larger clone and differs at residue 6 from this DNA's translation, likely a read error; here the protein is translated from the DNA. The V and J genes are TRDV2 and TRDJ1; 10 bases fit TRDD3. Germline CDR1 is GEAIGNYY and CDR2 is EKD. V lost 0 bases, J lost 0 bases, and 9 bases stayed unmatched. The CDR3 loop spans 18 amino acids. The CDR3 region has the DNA TGTGCCTGTGACACCGCCAGCGGTACTGGGGGATACACCGATAAACTCATCTTT. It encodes CACDTASGTGGYTDKLIF.

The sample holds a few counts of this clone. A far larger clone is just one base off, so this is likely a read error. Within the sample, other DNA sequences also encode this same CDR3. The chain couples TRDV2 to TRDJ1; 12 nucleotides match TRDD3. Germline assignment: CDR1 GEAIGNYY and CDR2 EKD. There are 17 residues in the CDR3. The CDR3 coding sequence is TGTGCATGTGACTCTTTACTGGGGGATACAAACCCCGATAAACTCATCTTT. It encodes CACDSLLGDTNPDKLIF.

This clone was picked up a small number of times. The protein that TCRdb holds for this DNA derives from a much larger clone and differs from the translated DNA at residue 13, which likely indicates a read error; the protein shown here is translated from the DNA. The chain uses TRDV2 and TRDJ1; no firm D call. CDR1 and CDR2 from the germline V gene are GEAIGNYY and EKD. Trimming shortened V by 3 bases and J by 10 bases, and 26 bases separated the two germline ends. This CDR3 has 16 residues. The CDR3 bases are TGTGCCTGTGACCCCGTAGGGGTCCCTGGAAAATCTAGACTCATCTTT. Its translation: CACDPVGVPGKSRLIF.